Presented here are 8 T cell receptor beta chains from one specimen sequenced in a study of regulatory T cells in long-lasting Graves disease. The time point: newly diagnosed GD, antithyroid drugs for less than 3 months. Preparation of the TCR library used RNA extracted from PBMCs. Sequencing libraries for TCR beta were prepared with iRepertoire HTBI primers and Arm-PCR of CDR3 regions. TCRdb re-called the multiplex PCR reads through MiXCR, storing one row per CDR3 protein. The repertoire holds 600,000 to 650,000 distinct CDR3 sequences, about 15% seen once, with 15% to 20% in the top ten. These sequences were also reported in another study, on T cells in Graves' hyperthyroidism and ophthalmopathy.

The sequences come from peripheral blood mononuclear cells (PBMCs), collected at new diagnosis, from a patient treated with antithyroid drugs. The receptors were sampled from a woman aged 25-40 years with Graves disease.

This clonotype was seen repeatedly, ten times or more. V is TRBV5-5 and J is TRBJ2-7; weak D call: TRBD1 (5 bases). V was pared by 0 bases and J by 4 bases, with 11 bases between. The CDR3 is 14 residues long. Looked up from germline, CDR1 is SGHKS and CDR2 is YYEKEE (reference sequence). CDR3 sequence reads: CASSLDRPPYEQYF. For the CDR3, the DNA is TGTGCCAGCAGCTTGGACAGGCCGCCTTACGAGCAGTACTTC.

There are a few counts of this clonotype. CDR3 DNA: TGCAGTGCTAGACCCGGGACAGGCACCTACGAGCAGTACTTC. Encoded protein: CSARPGTGTYEQYF. The chain uses TRBV20-1 and TRBJ2-7; 8 bases line up with TRBD1. The CDR3 sequence is 14 residues long. Trimming took 2 bases from V and 2 from J; bases not matched to a gene: 5. CDR1 and CDR2 from the germline V gene are DFQATT and SNEGSKA (reference sequence).

This clonotype was counted ten times or more. This chain uses TRBV2 with TRBJ2-2; 7 bases fit TRBD2. This CDR3 is 15 amino acids long. From germline, CDR1 is SNHLY and CDR2 FYNNEI. The junction had 5 bases not matched to a gene; V was cut back by 6 bases and J by 1 base. DNA for the CDR3: TGTGCCAGCAGAGGAAGCGGGATGAACACCGGGGAGCTGTTTTTT. Translating gives CASRGSGMNTGELFF.

The sample holds a few counts of this clonotype. The V call is TRBV20-1, the J call TRBJ2-3; 9 positions agree with TRBD2. Unmatched junction bases numbered 3, after V lost 1 base and J lost 10 bases. The CDR3 is 12 amino acids. Germline V gives CDR1 DFQATT, CDR2 SNEGSKA (reference sequence). CDR3 sequence (DNA): TGCAGTGCTAGAGGGCGGGAGGGGGCGCAGTATTTT. Its protein product is CSARGREGAQYF.

A few counts support this clonotype. The V call is TRBV6-5, the J call TRBJ2-1; possibly TRBD2 for D (5 bases). There are 14 residues in the CDR3. Looked up from germline, CDR1 is MNHEY and CDR2 is SVGAGI. The germline V and J ends were trimmed by 4 bases and 6 bases, with 13 bases remaining between them. CDR3 bases: TGTGCCAGCAGTTCTTCTTTTCGGGGCAATGAGCAGTTCTTC. Translation: CASSSSFRGNEQFF.

This clonotype has just a few counts. V usage is TRBV20-1 and J usage is TRBJ1-5; D is perhaps TRBD1 (6 bases). The V end was cut by 4 bases, the J end by 7 bases, with 14 bases between. CDR3 length equals 13 residues. Germline V gene data show CDR1 as DFQATT and CDR2 as SNEGSKA (reference sequence). Here the CDR3 reads CSAMEGGEQPQHF. CDR3 DNA sequence: TGCAGTGCTATGGAAGGGGGAGAACAGCCCCAGCATTTT.

This clonotype showed up many times. J is TRBJ2-1 and V is TRBV6-2 or TRBV6-3; D remains unclear. CDR1 and CDR2 (germline): MNHEY, SVGEGT. The CDR3 covers 14 residues. Trimming stripped 7 bases from V and 5 bases from J, with 15 bases between. As DNA, the CDR3 is TGTGCCAGCACCCGAACCCTTCAGGACAATGAGCAGTTCTTC. Translation gives CASTRTLQDNEQFF.

There are a few counts of this clonotype. V and J are TRBV13 and TRBJ2-7; 7 bases line up with TRBD2. The germline gives CDR1 PRHDT, CDR2 FYEKMQ (reference sequence). CDR3 size: 15 residues. J gave up 1 base and V 4 bases, and 7 bases lay outside the gene matches. The CDR3 nucleotides read TGTGCCAGCAGCTCCCTGACTAGCTCTTCCTACGAGCAGTACTTC. Translating gives CASSSLTSSSYEQYF.